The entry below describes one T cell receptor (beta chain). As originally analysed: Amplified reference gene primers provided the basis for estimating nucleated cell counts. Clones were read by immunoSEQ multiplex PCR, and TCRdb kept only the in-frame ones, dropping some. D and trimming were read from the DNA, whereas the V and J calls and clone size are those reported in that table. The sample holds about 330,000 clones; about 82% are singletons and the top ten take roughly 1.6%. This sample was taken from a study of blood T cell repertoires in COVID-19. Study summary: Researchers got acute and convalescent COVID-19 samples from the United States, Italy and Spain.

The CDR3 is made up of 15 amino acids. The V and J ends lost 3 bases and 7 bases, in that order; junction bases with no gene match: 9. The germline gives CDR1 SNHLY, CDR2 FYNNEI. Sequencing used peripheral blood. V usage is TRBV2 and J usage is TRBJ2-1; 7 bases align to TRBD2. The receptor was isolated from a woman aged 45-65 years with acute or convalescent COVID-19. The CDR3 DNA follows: TGTGCCAGCAGTGACTCTGAGGGAGGGCCTAATGAGCAGTTCTTC. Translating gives CASSDSEGGPNEQFF.